The 9 T cell receptor beta chains reported below all come from one sample, sequenced in a study of T-cell reconstitution after alpha-beta-depleted transplantation in children. A library of TCRbeta sequences, prepared with unique molecular identifiers, was generated. TCRdb re-derived calls from the PCR reads in MiXCR, one entry per CDR3 protein. The table shows some 200,000 distinct CDR3 sequences, with about 8.7% occurring only once. This specimen consisted of PBMCs, mostly from graft donor cells, obtained 360 days after TCRalphabeta/CD19-depleted stem cell transplant. Every receptor here comes from a male patient aged 2-15 years who had a stem cell transplant for acute myeloid leukemia, so the T cells may come from the graft donor.

This clonotype was seen a handful of times. The chain carries TRBV10-3 and TRBJ2-3; D uncertain. The CDR3 covers 15 residues. The germline gives CDR1 ENHRY, CDR2 SYGVKD. The V and J ends lost 0 bases and 3 bases respectively, with 10 bases between them. CDR3 bases: TGTGCCATCAGTGAGTCGACATCTCAGACAGATACGCAGTATTTT. It encodes CAISESTSQTDTQYF.

This clonotype was detected ten times or more. CDR3 amino acids: CASSPKGVGINTGELFF. CDR3 in DNA: TGTGCCAGCAGCCCGAAAGGGGTCGGGATCAACACCGGGGAGCTGTTTTTT. The chain has TRBV3-1 and TRBJ2-2; D possibly uses TRBD1 or TRBD2 (5 bases each). Germline CDR1 and CDR2: LGHDT and YNNKEL (reference sequence). Trimming took off 4 bases at V and 2 bases at J, with 17 bases between the two ends. The CDR3 covers 17 residues.

The chain carries TRBV2 and TRBJ2-7; D might be TRBD1 (6 bases). CDR1 and CDR2 from the germline V gene are SNHLY and FYNNEI. The CDR3 consists of 16 residues. With 8 bases removed from V and 0 bases from J, the gap between germline ends came to 20 bases. The CDR3 reads CASQPLPGQSSYEQYF. For the CDR3, the DNA is TGTGCCAGCCAACCACTACCTGGACAGAGCTCCTACGAGCAGTACTTC.

This clonotype was found many times. V and J are TRBV10-3 and TRBJ2-3, with TRBD1 as a possible D gene (7 bases). V gave up 4 bases and J gave up 4 bases, with 24 bases separating them. Germline values: CDR1 ENHRY, CDR2 SYGVKD. The CDR3 has 18 amino acids. The CDR3 DNA reads TGTGCCATCAGTGTGGGCGGGACAGCACTATCCGGTGCAGATACGCAGTATTTT. Encoded protein: CAISVGGTALSGADTQYF.

This clonotype has just a few counts. The chain couples TRBV24-1 to TRBJ2-3, with 9 bases lining up with TRBD1. Trimming at V came to 4 bases and at J to 5 bases, leaving 9 bases not matched to a gene. Germline CDR1 and CDR2: KGHDR and SFDVKD. The CDR3 is 16 residues long. The CDR3 protein is CATSESGTGLGDTQYF. The CDR3, as DNA: TGTGCCACCAGTGAATCTGGGACAGGGTTGGGAGATACGCAGTATTTT.

This clonotype was counted at least ten times. This rearrangement joins TRBV5-1 to TRBJ2-3; 7 bases map to TRBD1. CDR1 is SGHRS and CDR2 is YFSETQ in the germline V gene. CDR3 length: 14 residues. V trimming: 5 bases; J trimming: 2 bases; junction bases outside the gene matches: 5. CDR3 sequence reads: CASRFGTATDTQYF. The CDR3 nucleotides read TGCGCCAGCAGATTTGGGACAGCCACAGATACGCAGTATTTT.

Only a few counts were recorded for this clonotype. This rearrangement joins TRBV20-1 to TRBJ2-2; the match to TRBD1 covers 10 bases. Per the germline V gene, CDR1 is DFQATT and CDR2 is SNEGSKA (reference sequence). Trimming removed 3 bases from V and 5 bases from J; junction bases left unmatched: 6. The length of the CDR3 is 15 residues. Here the CDR3 DNA reads TGCAGTGCTAGGCGGACAGGGGGAGGGACCGGGGAGCTGTTTTTT. As protein: CSARRTGGGTGELFF.

The chain links TRBV7-2 to TRBJ1-5, with D unresolved. The CDR3 is 13 amino acids. V lost 7 bases, J lost 4 bases, and 11 bases lay in between. Per the germline V gene, CDR1 is SGHTA and CDR2 is FQGNSA. This CDR3 reads CASTFDGNQPQHF. DNA of the CDR3: TGTGCCAGCACCTTCGACGGGAATCAGCCCCAGCATTTT.

This clonotype showed up many times. This chain links TRBV5-1 with TRBJ1-1, with 8 bases aligning to TRBD1. This CDR3 comprises 14 residues. Germline V gene lookup returns CDR1 SGHRS and CDR2 YFSETQ. J was trimmed by 1 base and V by 4 bases; bases with no gene match: 3. The CDR3 here is CASSIGTGNTEAFF. The CDR3 DNA follows: TGCGCCAGCAGCATCGGGACAGGGAACACTGAAGCTTTCTTT.